This T cell receptor beta chain was found in a study of blood T cell repertoires in COVID-19. Clones were sequenced by immunoSEQ multiplex PCR, and TCRdb holds only the in-frame ones, with some missing. The data hold roughly 150,000 clones, with 80% observed a single time. Material: peripheral blood. The TCR comes from a man aged 60 to 75 with acute or convalescent COVID-19.

In DNA, the CDR3 is TGCGCCAGCAGCCAAGGGGACAGGGTTGGAGAAAAACTGTTTTTT. Translating it yields CASSQGDRVGEKLFF. This rearrangement joins TRBV4-1 to TRBJ1-4; 9 positions match TRBD1. V was pared by 1 base and J by 8 bases, with 5 bases of the junction left unmatched. This CDR3 is built from 15 residues. Germline loops: CDR1 MGHRA, CDR2 YSYEKL.